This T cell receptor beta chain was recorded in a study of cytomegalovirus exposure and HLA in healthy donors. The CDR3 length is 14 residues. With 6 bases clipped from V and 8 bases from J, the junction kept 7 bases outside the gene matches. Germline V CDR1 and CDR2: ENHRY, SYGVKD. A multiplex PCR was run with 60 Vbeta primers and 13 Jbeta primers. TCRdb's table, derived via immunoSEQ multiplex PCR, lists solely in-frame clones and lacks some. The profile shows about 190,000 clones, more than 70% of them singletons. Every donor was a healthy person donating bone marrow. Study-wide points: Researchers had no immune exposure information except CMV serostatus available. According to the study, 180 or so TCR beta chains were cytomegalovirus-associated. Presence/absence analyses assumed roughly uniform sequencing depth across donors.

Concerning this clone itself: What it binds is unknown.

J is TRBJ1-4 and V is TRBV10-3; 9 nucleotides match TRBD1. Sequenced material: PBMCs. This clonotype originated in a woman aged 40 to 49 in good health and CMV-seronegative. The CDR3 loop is CAISRDRVNEKLFF. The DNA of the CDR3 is TGTGCCATCAGCAGGGACAGGGTCAACGAAAAACTGTTTTTT.